The following is a T cell receptor (beta chain) sequence with its context. The antigen is not known. cDNA libraries of TCR beta carried unique molecular identifiers. The authors obtained 500,000 or so cDNA molecules from roughly 1 to 10 million T cells. TCRdb used MiXCR to reprocess the PCR reads, holding one entry per CDR3 protein. The sample comprises approximately 360,000 distinct CDR3 sequences, roughly 38% of which are singletons, and roughly 12% rests with the top ten. Trimming stripped 2 bases from V and 7 bases from J, with 15 bases between. Germline CDR1 is MDHEN and CDR2 is SYDVKM. The CDR3 runs 15 residues. The data belong to a study of post-analysis software for immune sequencing data. Broader study findings: When compared against controls, multiple sclerosis patients showed significantly lower normalized Chao1 diversity. Patients showed TRBV5-6, TRBV5-1 and TRBV20-1 among 4 or 5 TRBV segments more frequent than in controls.

The source material was blood. The receptor's source is a girl aged 5-17 years with multiple sclerosis. V gene TRBV28 combines with J gene TRBJ1-5; TRBD1 might be the D (5 bases). Written as DNA, the CDR3 is TGTGCCAGCAGTTTAGGCCAGGGTTACCGACAGCCCCAGCATTTT. Amino acid sequence: CASSLGQGYRQPQHF.